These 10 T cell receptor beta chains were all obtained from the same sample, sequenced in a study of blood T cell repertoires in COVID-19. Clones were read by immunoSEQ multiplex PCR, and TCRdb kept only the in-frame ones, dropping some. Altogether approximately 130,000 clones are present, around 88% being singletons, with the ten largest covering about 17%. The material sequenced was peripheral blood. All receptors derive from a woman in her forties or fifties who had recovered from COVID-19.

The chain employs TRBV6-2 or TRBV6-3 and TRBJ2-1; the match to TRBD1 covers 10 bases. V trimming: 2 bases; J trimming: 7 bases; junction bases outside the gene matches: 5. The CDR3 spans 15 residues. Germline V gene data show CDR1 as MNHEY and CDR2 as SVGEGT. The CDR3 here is CASSYDRGRRNEQFF. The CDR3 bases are TGTGCCAGCAGTTACGACAGGGGGCGAAGGAATGAGCAGTTCTTC.

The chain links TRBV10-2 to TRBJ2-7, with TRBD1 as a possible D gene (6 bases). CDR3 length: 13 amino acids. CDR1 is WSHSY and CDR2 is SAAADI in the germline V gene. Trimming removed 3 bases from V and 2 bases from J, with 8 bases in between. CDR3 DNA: TGCGCCAGCAGTGATTGGGACACCTACGAGCAGTACTTC. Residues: CASSDWDTYEQYF.

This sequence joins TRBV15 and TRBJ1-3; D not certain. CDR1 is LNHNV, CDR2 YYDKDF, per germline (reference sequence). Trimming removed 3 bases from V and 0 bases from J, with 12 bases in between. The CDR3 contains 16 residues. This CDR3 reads CATSRQIANSGNTIYF. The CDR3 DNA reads TGTGCCACCAGCAGGCAAATAGCGAACTCTGGAAACACCATATATTTT.

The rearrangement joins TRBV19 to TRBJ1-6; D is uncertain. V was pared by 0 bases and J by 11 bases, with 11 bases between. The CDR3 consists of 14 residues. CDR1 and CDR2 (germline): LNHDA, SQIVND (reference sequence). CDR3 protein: CASSIDRGETPLHF. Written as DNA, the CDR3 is TGTGCCAGTAGTATAGATCGGGGTGAGACACCCCTCCACTTT.

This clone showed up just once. CDR3 coding DNA: TGTGCCAGCAGCAACAAAATCGGGACAGGGTGTCTTTGGGATGGCTACACCTTC. This gives the protein CASSNKIGTGCLWDGYTF. The chain has TRBV21-1 and TRBJ1-2; the tabulated D call, TRBD1, remains unverified against the DNA. TRBV21-1 is described as a pseudogene. The CDR3 is 18 residues long.

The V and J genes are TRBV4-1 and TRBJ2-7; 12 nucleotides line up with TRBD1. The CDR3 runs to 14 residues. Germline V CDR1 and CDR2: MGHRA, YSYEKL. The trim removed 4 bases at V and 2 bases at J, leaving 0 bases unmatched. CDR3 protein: CASSRDRGPYEQYF. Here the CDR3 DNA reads TGCGCCAGCAGCCGGGACAGGGGGCCCTACGAGCAGTACTTC.

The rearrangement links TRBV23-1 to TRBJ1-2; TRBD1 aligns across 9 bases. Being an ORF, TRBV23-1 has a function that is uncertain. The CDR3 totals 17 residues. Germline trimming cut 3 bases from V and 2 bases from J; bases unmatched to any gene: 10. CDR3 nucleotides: TGCGCCAGCAGTCAGGCAAGGGACAGGGAGGAAAACTATGGCTACACCTTC. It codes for CASSQARDREENYGYTF.

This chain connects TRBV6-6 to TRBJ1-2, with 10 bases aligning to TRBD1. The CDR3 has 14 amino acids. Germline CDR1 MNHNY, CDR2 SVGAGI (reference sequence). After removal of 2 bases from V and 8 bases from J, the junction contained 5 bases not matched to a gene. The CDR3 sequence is CASSYAGTGEGYTF. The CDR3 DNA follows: TGTGCCAGCAGTTACGCAGGGACAGGGGAAGGCTACACCTTC.

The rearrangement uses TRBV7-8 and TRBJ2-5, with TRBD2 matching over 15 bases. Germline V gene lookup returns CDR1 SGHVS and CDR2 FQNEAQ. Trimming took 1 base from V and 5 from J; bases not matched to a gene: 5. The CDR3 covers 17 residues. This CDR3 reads CASSLDGLAGGRETQYF. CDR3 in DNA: TGTGCCAGCAGCTTAGACGGACTAGCGGGGGGGCGGGAGACCCAGTACTTC.

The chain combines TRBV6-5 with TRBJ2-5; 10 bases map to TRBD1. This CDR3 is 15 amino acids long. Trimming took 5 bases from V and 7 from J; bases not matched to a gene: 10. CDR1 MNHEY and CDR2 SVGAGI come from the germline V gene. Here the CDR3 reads CASSRDRGPSGTQYF. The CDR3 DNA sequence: TGTGCCAGCAGTCGGGACAGGGGTCCGTCCGGGACCCAGTACTTC.